Listed below are T cell receptor beta chains from one sample, sequenced in a study of tumor and adjacent non-tumor tissue in lung cancer. TCRdb reanalysed the multiplex PCR reads using MiXCR and keeps one entry per CDR3 protein. The data show around 66,000 distinct CDR3 sequences, around 73% seen once. The material sequenced was lung tumor tissue. The receptors here all came from a man between 60 and 70 years old with non-small cell lung cancer. The CDR3 runs from the conserved cysteine through the conserved F or W. The D gene is left open where the match is weak. The size entry is marked missing in some rows and otherwise reads once, few, many or a size class.

NA,TRBV29-1,12,TRBJ2-7,once,CSALDRTDEHYF,TGCAGCGCCCTAGACAGGACGGACGAGCATTACTTC
NA,TRBV29-1,14,TRBJ2-1,NA,CSDEGGKEYNEQFF,TGCAGCGATGAAGGCGGGAAGGAGTACAATGAGCAGTTCTTC
NA,TRBV11-1,11,TRBJ2-1,few,CTSSGSDEQFF,TGTACCAGCAGTGGGAGCGATGAGCAGTTTTTC
NA,TRBV5-1,13,TRBJ2-2,few,CASSLGGTGGLFF,TGCGCCAGCAGCTTGGGGGGCACCGGGGGGCTTTTTTTT
TRBD1,TRBV29-1,14,TRBJ2-5,NA,CNARTGGDPVTLYF,TGCAACGCCCGGACAGGGGGCGACCCAGTGACCCTGTACTTC
TRBD1,TRBV6-6,12,TRBJ2-7,NA,CASTGQAYKQYF,TGTGCCAGCACCGGACAGGCCTACAAGCAGTATTTC
NA,TRBV6-5,14,TRBJ2-7,NA,CPSSYLRRSGEQYF,TGTCCCAGCAGTTACTTGCGAAGGTCCGGCGAGCAGTACTTC
NA,TRBV6-1,11,TRBJ2-7,once,CASAPSFEEYF,TGTGCCAGCGCCCCATCCTTCGAGGAGTACTTC
NA,TRBV6-5,13,TRBJ1-5,NA,CASSLKRNQPRHF,TGTGCCAGCAGTCTCAAGAGGAATCAGCCCCGGCATTTT
NA,TRBV5-6,14,TRBJ2-1,many,CASSLIISRNEQFF,TGTGCCAGCAGCTTAATTATCAGTAGGAATGAGCAGTTCTTC
NA,TRBV28,14,TRBJ2-1,NA,CASTPGRGTNEQFF,TGTGCCAGCACCCCAGGGCGGGGTACTAATGAGCAGTTCTTC
NA,TRBV20-1,13,TRBJ1-5,many,CSATPTGSQPQHF,TGCAGTGCTACGCCTACAGGGTCTCAGCCCCAGCATTTT
TRBD2,TRBV6-5,15,TRBJ2-7,NA,CDSSYSRRGTDEQYF,TGTGACAGCAGCTACTCGAGGCGGGGGACGGACGAGCAATACTTC
NA,TRBV6-1,13,TRBJ1-1,NA,CAISALARAEAFF,TGTGCCATCTCAGCTTTGGCACGCGCTGAAGCTTTCTTT
TRBD1,TRBV20-1,14,TRBJ2-7,NA,CSDKGQGESYEQYF,TGCAGTGATAAGGGACAGGGTGAATCCTACGAGCAGTACTTC
NA,TRBV30,15,TRBJ2-1,NA,CAWSDRDWTYNEQFF,TGTGCCTGGAGTGACCGGGACTGGACCTACAATGAGCAGTTCTTC
NA,TRBV5-6,14,TRBJ2-7,NA,CATSLSLTAYEQYF,TGTGCCACCAGCTTGTCATTAACAGCCTACGAGCAGTATTTC
TRBD1,TRBV20-1,15,TRBJ1-1,NA,CSARDFRTGRIEAFF,TGCAGTGCTAGAGACTTTCGGACAGGTCGAATTGAAGCTTTCTTT
NA,TRBV16,11,TRBJ2-1,NA,CARSPKNEQFF,TGTGCCCGCAGCCCAAAGAATGAGCAGTTCTTC
NA,TRBV29-1,13,TRBJ2-2,NA,CSVRTGGVGELFF,TGCAGCGTAAGAACAGGTGGAGTCGGGGAGCTGTTTTTT
NA,TRBV12-3/TRBV12-4,15,TRBJ2-6,NA,CAGTSWGTGANVPTF,NA
NA,TRBV29-1,15,TRBJ2-3,NA,CSVESGARGTDTQYF,TGCAGCGTTGAGTCCGGGGCGAGAGGCACAGATACGCAGTATTTT
NA,TRBV29-1,15,TRBJ2-7,NA,CGNNPDQGLGNEQYF,TGCGGTAACAACCCAGATCAAGGACTTGGCAACGAGCAATACTTC
TRBD1,TRBV11-2,16,TRBJ2-1,NA,CARRGGTGSSYNEQFF,TGTGCCAGAAGGGGTGGGACAGGGAGCTCCTACAATGAGCAGTTCTTC
NA,TRBV29-1,12,TRBJ1-1,NA,CSTYITRTEALF,TGCAGCACCTACATAACACGGACTGAAGCTTTATTT
TRBD1,TRBV20-1,11,TRBJ1-1,NA,CSTSTGAEALF,TGCAGTACGTCGACAGGGGCGGAGGCTTTATTT
TRBD2,TRBV29-1,16,TRBJ2-3,NA,CSVESPLAGLAYRQYF,TGCAGCGTAGAGTCTCCTCTAGCGGGACTGGCATATAGGCAGTATTTT
NA,TRBV6-5,13,TRBJ1-5,NA,CDSGFKRNQPQHF,TGTGACAGCGGTTTCAAGAGGAATCAGCCCCAGCATTTT
NA,TRBV20-1,15,TRBJ2-7,many,CSAREAGGQGREQYF,TGCAGTGCTAGAGAGGCTGGAGGGCAGGGGCGCGAGCAGTACTTC
NA,TRBV29-1,14,TRBJ2-5,NA,CSARALDRQDTQYF,TGCAGCGCCCGAGCGTTAGACAGGCAAGATACCCAGTATTTC
NA,TRBV5-6,14,TRBJ1-2,many,CASSPDGYNYGYTF,TGTGCCAGCAGCCCGGATGGGTATAACTATGGCTACACCTTC
NA,TRBV5-5,15,TRBJ2-6,once,CASSLAESGANVLTF,TGTGCCAGCAGCTTGGCGGAGTCTGGGGCCAACGTCCTGACTTTC
NA,TRBV20-1,14,TRBJ1-1,NA,CYARDSEFYSEAFF,TGCTATGCTAGAGATTCGGAGTTTTACTCTGAAGCTTTCTTT
NA,TRBV6-6,14,TRBJ1-1,once,CASSPEGIYTKAFF,TGTGCCAGCAGTCCAGAGGGGATTTACACTAAAGCTTTCTTT
NA,TRBV20-1,15,TRBJ2-3,NA,CSARTFSRTTDTQYF,TGCAGTGCTAGAACTTTCAGCCGGACAACAGATACGCAGTATTTT
NA,TRBV6-5,12,TRBJ2-7,NA,CASSYGNYGQYF,TGTGCCAGCAGTTACGGGAACTACGGGCAGTACTTC
NA,TRBV6-2/TRBV6-3,15,TRBJ1-6,NA,CASSYREGDNLPLHF,TGTGCCAGTAGTTATCGGGAAGGCGATAATTTACCCCTCCACTTT
NA,TRBV6-6,18,TRBJ2-7,NA,CASSYGGIRGGISYEQYF,TGTGCCAGCAGTTACGGGGGGATAAGGGGAGGTATCTCCTACGAGCAGTATTTC
NA,TRBV29-1,12,TRBJ2-1,once,CSEETSYNEQFF,TGCAGCGAGGAAACTAGTTACAATGAGCAGTTCTTC
NA,TRBV6-1,16,TRBJ2-2,NA,CACSGSNGNIPGELFF,TGTGCCTGCAGTGGGTCTAACGGGAACATACCCGGGGAACTGTTTTTT
NA,TRBV12-3/TRBV12-4,11,TRBJ1-1,NA,CVGSLAGHQGF,TGTGTCGGCAGTTTAGCGGGACACCAGGGCTTT
TRBD1,TRBV10-3,15,TRBJ1-4,once,CAMSETGNEIEKLFF,TGTGCCATGAGTGAGACAGGGAATGAAATTGAAAAACTGTTTTTT
NA,TRBV6-6,14,TRBJ1-5,NA,CASSSPLKADMQHF,TGTGCCAGCAGTTCCCCACTTAAGGCAGATATGCAGCATTTT
NA,TRBV29-1,14,TRBJ2-1,few,CSVDRDSTYNEHFF,TGCAGCGTTGACCGGGACTCCACCTACAATGAGCACTTCTTC
TRBD1,TRBV20-1,15,TRBJ1-5,once,CSAPQGAGNNQPQHF,TGCAGTGCCCCTCAGGGGGCAGGGAACAACCAGCCTCAGCATTTT
TRBD2,TRBV29-1,16,TRBJ2-3,NA,CSVEPPLAGLSDTQYF,TGCAGCGTAGAGCCTCCTCTAGCGGGATTGTCAGATACGCAATATTTT
NA,TRBV20-1,14,TRBJ2-7,NA,CSARALTKTYEQYF,TGCAGTGCTCGAGCCTTGACAAAGACGTACGAGCAGTACTTC
TRBD2,TRBV28,12,TRBJ2-5,many,CTSEGTSKTQYF,TGTACCAGCGAGGGGACTAGCAAGACCCAGTACTTC
NA,TRBV6-1,16,TRBJ2-3,NA,CAESHTIWPPTDTQYF,TGTGCCGAGAGCCACACGATCTGGCCTCCTACAGATACGCAGTATTTT
TRBD1,TRBV10-2,14,TRBJ2-5,NA,CASISGQATATQYF,TGCGCCAGCATATCCGGACAGGCGACTGCGACCCAGTATTTC
NA,TRBV20-1,15,TRBJ1-1,NA,CSASVGANLNNEAFF,TGCAGTGCTAGCGTAGGTGCAAATCTGAACAATGAAGCTTTCTTT
TRBD2,TRBV7-9,15,TRBJ2-7,few,CASSFGTSGSHEQYF,TGTGCCAGCAGCTTCGGGACTAGCGGGAGCCACGAGCAGTACTTC
NA,TRBV29-1,12,TRBJ2-3,NA,CSVPERRDMQYF,TGCAGCGTACCCGAGCGGAGGGATATGCAGTATTTT
TRBD2,TRBV6-2/TRBV6-3,15,TRBJ2-1,NA,CASCYSLAGDNEQFF,TGTGCCAGCTGTTACTCACTAGCGGGAGACAACGAGCAGTTCTTC
NA,TRBV6-5,15,TRBJ2-1,NA,CACSYGVGATNEQFF,TGTGCCTGCAGTTACGGGGTAGGGGCTACGAATGAGCAGTTCTTC
TRBD1,TRBV29-1,13,TRBJ1-1,NA,CGASTGGDTEPFF,TGCGGCGCCTCGACAGGGGGGGACACTGAACCTTTCTTT
NA,TRBV20-1,19,TRBJ2-4,NA,CSAGGVASFQRRAKNIQYF,TGTAGTGCTGGCGGAGTGGCTAGCTTCCAAAGGAGGGCCAAAAACATTCAGTACTTC
NA,TRBV11-1,14,TRBJ2-2,few,CANRYTSGTGELFF,TGTGCCAACAGATATACTAGTGGTACCGGGGAGCTGTTTTTT
NA,TRBV11-2,15,TRBJ2-1,NA,CASSLPAAELNEHFF,TGTGCCAGCAGCCTACCCGCTGCAGAGTTAAATGAGCACTTCTTC